These 32 T cell receptor beta chains originate from one sample sequenced in a study of shared clonotypes between healthy human individuals (dated by TCRdb to 2018 to 2021). The library was built by means of the immunoSEQ multiplex PCR assay. Entries here come from immuneACCESS through TCRdb and include only in-frame sequences with V and J called. Some clones fail to appear in such tables; in the studies checked, an unresolved V gene covers under half of the shortfall, and the cause of the remainder is unknown. The sample table contains about 2.5 million clones; only one count was recorded for under 95% of them. Around 0.4% of the sample belongs to the ten largest clones. The sample comprised naive CD4+ T cells from PBMCs. The cell subset or site label, read with the paper, signifies: CD45RA+ positively selected. Source of these receptors: a man aged 18 to 30 in good health. Some clones in this sample may be carry-over from other donors' samples.

The V call is TRBV2, the J call TRBJ2-2, with a tentative D call TRBD2 (5 bases). The CDR3 has 16 amino acids. Germline V CDR1 and CDR2: SNHLY, FYNNEI. For the CDR3, the DNA is TGTGCGTCCCGGGGAGCTCCCGCGCCGAACACCGGGGAGCTGTTTTTT. This gives the protein CASRGAPAPNTGELFF.

This clone was picked up one time. This specimen includes other DNA sequences encoding the same CDR3. The V call is TRBV5-1, the J call TRBJ2-7, with a tentative D call TRBD2 (6 bases). Trimming pared 1 base from V and 7 bases from J, leaving 24 bases between. The germline gives CDR1 SGHRS, CDR2 YFSETQ. CDR3 size: 17 residues. In DNA, the CDR3 is TGCGCCAGCAGCTTGATGACGGGAGTAGGGGTGGCAGGTGAGCAGTACTTC. It translates to CASSLMTGVGVAGEQYF.

The rearrangement links TRBV19 to TRBJ1-5; D not certain. The germline V and J ends were trimmed by 4 bases and 4 bases, with 14 bases remaining between them. Germline V lookup: CDR1 LNHDA, CDR2 SQIVND (reference sequence). The CDR3 covers 15 residues. The CDR3 spells CASSNSLLSNQPQHF. The CDR3 DNA reads as TGTGCCAGTAGTAATTCTCTCCTCTCTAATCAGCCCCAGCATTTT.

The CDR3 coding sequence is TGTGCCAGCAGCTTAGGGGGCGGGAACTACAATGAGCAGTTCTTC. Translating it yields CASSLGGGNYNEQFF. The chain links TRBV7-9 to TRBJ2-1, with D tentatively TRBD2 (6 bases). Germline lookup yields CDR1 SEHNR and CDR2 FQNEAQ (reference sequence). The CDR3 covers 15 residues. V lost 1 base, J lost 3 bases, and 10 bases lay in between.

The chain links TRBV28 to TRBJ2-7; the match to TRBD2 covers 13 bases. Germline CDR1 and CDR2: MDHEN and SYDVKM. The CDR3 contains 14 residues. V was clipped by 8 bases and J by 4 bases; unmatched bases: 5. The DNA of the CDR3 is TGTGCCAGCCGACTAGCGGGAGGTGGGTACGAGCAGTACTTC. Translation: CASRLAGGGYEQYF.

This chain connects TRBV11-1 to TRBJ2-2; D is ambiguous. The V gene lost 2 bases and the J gene lost 4 bases, with 11 bases spanning the gap. Per germline, CDR1 SGHAT and CDR2 FQDESV (reference sequence). This CDR3 has 15 residues. The CDR3 sequence is CASSLSVSSTGELFF. As DNA, the CDR3 is TGTGCCAGCAGCTTATCGGTCAGTAGCACCGGGGAGCTGTTTTTT.

This chain connects TRBV28 to TRBJ2-3; 14 bases align to TRBD2. In germline, CDR1 is MDHEN, CDR2 SYDVKM. There are 15 residues in the CDR3. Losses at the gene ends were 6 bases for V and 13 bases for J; bases not matched to a gene: 12. CDR3 bases: TGTGCCAGCAGCCCCCCGGGACTAGCGGGAGACCGGAAGTATTTT. Translation gives CASSPPGLAGDRKYF. The variable domain in full, completed from reference TRBV28 and TRBJ2-3, reads DVKVTQSSRYLVKRTGEKVFLECVQDMDHENMFWYRQDPGLGLRLIYFSYDVKMKEKGDIPEGYSVSREKKERFSLILESASTNQTSMYLCASSPPGLAGDRKYFGPGTRLTVL.

The chain uses TRBV6-5 and TRBJ2-5; the match to TRBD1 covers 7 bases. J gave up 4 bases and V 5 bases, and 7 bases lay outside the gene matches. This CDR3 contains 14 residues. Germline CDR1 reads MNHEY; CDR2 reads SVGAGI. CDR3 amino acids: CASSLTGDGETQYF. The CDR3 bases are TGTGCCAGCAGTCTAACAGGGGACGGAGAGACCCAGTACTTC.

Note on this clone: Relative to the germline gene, one junction end is altered; a read error may explain this. This chain links TRBV5-1 with TRBJ2-1; 8 positions agree with TRBD2. The CDR3 loop spans 15 amino acids. Germline CDR1 SGHRS, CDR2 YFSETQ. The CDR3 DNA reads TGCGCCAGCACCTTGGATCTAGCGGGTCTGTATGAGCAGTTCTTC. Translation: CASTLDLAGLYEQFF.

This clone was found once. The chain is built from TRBV6-1 and TRBJ2-7; D perhaps matches TRBD1 (6 bases). Germline CDR1 is MNHNS and CDR2 is SASEGT. V lost 5 bases to trimming and J lost 2 bases, with 16 bases between them. The CDR3 totals 15 residues. The CDR3 here is CASSSLLRGTYEQYF. The DNA for the CDR3 is TGTGCCAGCAGTTCCCTCCTCAGGGGTACCTACGAGCAGTACTTC.

This chain links TRBV4-1 with TRBJ1-2, with 9 bases identical to TRBD1. The V gene's germline CDR1 is MGHRA and CDR2 YSYEKL. There are 15 residues in the CDR3. The junction had 5 bases not matched to a gene; V was cut back by 3 bases and J by 3 bases. CDR3 nucleotide sequence: TGCGCCAGCAGCCATTCGGACAGGGGTGACTATGGCTACACCTTC. This encodes CASSHSDRGDYGYTF.

The chain links TRBV6-5 to TRBJ2-2; no reliable D call. Looked up from germline, CDR1 is MNHEY and CDR2 is SVGAGI. CDR3 size: 16 residues. The V gene lost 0 bases and the J gene lost 0 bases, with 8 bases spanning the gap. In DNA, the CDR3 is TGTGCCAGCAGTTACTCGGGCCAGGCGAACACCGGGGAGCTGTTTTTT. Protein product: CASSYSGQANTGELFF.

The rearrangement joins TRBV15 to TRBJ2-7; the match to TRBD2 covers 7 bases. This CDR3 spans 17 amino acids. V was clipped by 1 base and J by 3 bases; unmatched bases: 12. From germline, CDR1 is LNHNV and CDR2 YYDKDF (reference sequence). The CDR3 region has the DNA TGTGCCACCAGCAGAGTTACTAGCGCCCAAAACGGCTACGAGCAGTACTTC. Residues: CATSRVTSAQNGYEQYF.

The V call is TRBV5-1, the J call TRBJ2-2; D not resolved. This CDR3 comprises 14 residues. Trimming took off 3 bases at V and 1 base at J, with 7 bases between the two ends. Germline CDR1 and CDR2: SGHRS and YFSETQ. CDR3 sequence: CASSSPMNTGELFF. CDR3 nucleotides: TGCGCCAGCAGCTCCCCGATGAACACCGGGGAGCTGTTTTTT.

The chain carries TRBV28 and TRBJ1-5, with 7 bases matching TRBD1. J lost 9 bases, V lost 10 bases, and 12 bases had no gene match. The germline CDR1 and CDR2 sequences are MDHEN and SYDVKM. The CDR3 length is 13 residues. The CDR3 DNA is TGTGCCACCAGACGGGCAGGGGGTTTGCCCCAGCATTTT. This sequence encodes CATRRAGGLPQHF.

The chain combines TRBV19 with TRBJ2-1, with 10 bases matching TRBD2. V was pared by 5 bases and J by 2 bases, with 3 bases of the junction left unmatched. The germline CDR1 and CDR2 sequences are LNHDA and SQIVND (reference sequence). The CDR3 extends over 15 amino acids. CDR3 in DNA: TGTGCCAGTAGTGTTAGCGGGAGGCCCTACAATGAGCAGTTCTTC. Its protein product is CASSVSGRPYNEQFF.

This clone appeared once. The rearrangement joins TRBV28 to TRBJ1-2, with 7 bases that match TRBD1. The CDR3 runs to 13 residues. The germline V gene has CDR1 MDHEN and CDR2 SYDVKM. V dropped 6 bases and J dropped 7; count of bases not matched to a gene: 8. The CDR3 sequence is CASSSGQVLGYTF. CDR3 in DNA: TGTGCCAGCAGCTCCGGACAGGTTCTTGGCTACACCTTC.

The rearrangement joins TRBV11-3 to TRBJ2-7; 14 nucleotides align to TRBD2. The CDR3 length is 14 residues. Germline assignment: CDR1 SGHNT and CDR2 YENEEA. The V segment lost 5 bases and the J segment 7 bases; nucleotides outside the gene matches: 4. The CDR3 region is CASSARTSGGEQYF. The CDR3 nucleotides are TGTGCCAGCAGCGCCCGGACTAGCGGGGGGGAGCAGTACTTC.

V and J are TRBV5-4 and TRBJ2-1; the D gene is possibly TRBD2 (6 bases). Germline values: CDR1 SGHNT, CDR2 YYREEE (reference sequence). V lost 0 bases to trimming and J lost 5 bases, with 15 bases between them. There are 16 residues in the CDR3. The CDR3 nucleotides read TGTGCCAGCAGCTTGGCCGTGACACTAGCTAACAATGAGCAGTTCTTC. It specifies CASSLAVTLANNEQFF.

The chain carries TRBV7-9 and TRBJ1-5; D unresolved. Germline values: CDR1 SEHNR, CDR2 FQNEAQ (reference sequence). This CDR3 is 15 amino acids long. Trimming took 7 bases from V and 3 from J, leaving 16 bases between them. The CDR3 DNA reads TGTGCCAGCACCCGGGGAGGGCTTGACAATCAGCCCCAGCATTTT. It specifies CASTRGGLDNQPQHF.

This clone was found once. This sequence joins TRBV5-1 and TRBJ2-2, with 9 bases that match TRBD2. J gave up 6 bases and V 4 bases, and 10 bases lay outside the gene matches. Germline lookup yields CDR1 SGHRS and CDR2 YFSETQ. The CDR3 runs to 16 residues. This CDR3 reads CASSAAGTSLSGELFF. The CDR3 DNA is TGCGCCAGCAGCGCCGCGGGGACTAGCCTCTCCGGGGAGCTGTTTTTT.

The CDR3 DNA sequence: TGTGCCACCAGCAGAGTTGGACAGCCGTATGTTGAGCAGTTCTTC. This sequence encodes CATSRVGQPYVEQFF. V usage is TRBV15 and J usage is TRBJ2-1; maybe TRBD1 (6 bases). Germline CDR1 is LNHNV and CDR2 is YYDKDF (reference sequence). Deletions cut 1 base from V and 9 bases from J, with 16 bases between. The CDR3 covers 15 residues.

About this clone itself: Other DNA sequences in the same sample also yield this CDR3. CDR3 amino acids: CASRSSGRGDTQYF. DNA of the CDR3: TGTGCCAGCCGAAGTAGCGGGAGGGGTGATACGCAGTATTTT. The chain is built from TRBV28 and TRBJ2-3, with 11 bases fitting TRBD2. The CDR3 has 14 residues. The germline V gene has CDR1 MDHEN and CDR2 SYDVKM. Trimming took 8 bases from V and 6 from J; bases not matched to a gene: 7.

Only one count was recorded for this clone. The identical CDR3 is also encoded by other nucleotide sequences in the sample. This chain uses TRBV7-3 with TRBJ2-3; D unresolved. This CDR3 contains 13 residues. Germline V CDR1 and CDR2: SGHTA, FQGTGA. V was clipped by 4 bases and J by 2 bases, with 7 bases between them. The CDR3 protein is CASSSGSTDTQYF. CDR3 DNA: TGTGCCAGCAGCTCCGGGTCCACAGATACGCAGTATTTT. The full variable domain, its missing parts supplied by reference TRBV7-3 and TRBJ2-3, is GAGVSQTPSNKVTEKGKYVELRCDPISGHTALYWYRQSLGQGPEFLIYFQGTGAADDSGLPNDRFFAVRPEGSVSTLKIQRTERGDSAVYLCASSSGSTDTQYFGPGTRLTVL.

This chain joins TRBV5-4 and TRBJ1-5, with D possibly TRBD1 on 5 matching bases. This CDR3 region has 15 residues. The germline V gene encodes CDR1 SGHNT and CDR2 YYREEE (reference sequence). V was shortened by 0 bases and J by 0 bases, with 7 bases between the two germline ends. The CDR3 sequence: CASSLGGISNQPQHF. CDR3 bases: TGTGCCAGCAGCTTGGGGGGCATTAGCAATCAGCCCCAGCATTTT.

CDR3 bases: TGTGCCAGCAGTTACTCGTGGACAGGCGGGGAGCTGTTTTTT. Translation gives CASSYSWTGGELFF. V and J are TRBV6-5 and TRBJ2-2; 7 bases align to TRBD1. Germline V gene data show CDR1 as MNHEY and CDR2 as SVGAGI. This CDR3 is built from 14 residues. The ends lost 0 bases at V and 7 bases at J; junction bases unmatched: 2.

This chain joins TRBV5-1 and TRBJ2-2; tentative D call: TRBD1 (6 bases). Trimming stripped 0 bases from V and 1 base from J, with 13 bases between. Germline loops: CDR1 SGHRS, CDR2 YFSETQ. This CDR3 has 17 amino acids. CDR3 bases: TGCGCCAGCAGCTTGGTTGGGGGCCTAAAGAACACCGGGGAGCTGTTTTTT. Protein product: CASSLVGGLKNTGELFF.

The chain has TRBV5-1 and TRBJ1-3; tentative D call: TRBD1 (5 bases). Trimming left V 0 bases short and J 3 bases short, with 19 bases between. Germline assignment: CDR1 SGHRS and CDR2 YFSETQ. CDR3 length: 18 residues. CDR3 nucleotides: TGCGCCAGCAGCTTGGATTTAGGCAGGGCAACGTTTGGAAACACCATATATTTT. Encoded protein: CASSLDLGRATFGNTIYF.

CDR3 DNA: TGTGCCAGCAGCTTAGTTCGTGATGAGCAGTTCTTC. It codes for CASSLVRDEQFF. V is TRBV7-8 and J is TRBJ2-1; D gene ambiguous. The germline V gene encodes CDR1 SGHVS and CDR2 FQNEAQ. This CDR3 is 12 amino acids long. V lost 1 base, J lost 8 bases, and 6 bases lay in between.

This chain uses TRBV5-1 with TRBJ2-2; D tentatively reads TRBD1 or TRBD2 (5 bases each). The V gene's germline CDR1 is SGHRS and CDR2 YFSETQ. Trimming removed 3 bases at V and 3 bases at J, with 12 bases between. This CDR3 region has 15 residues. DNA of the CDR3: TGCGCCAGCAGCTCCGGGACGCGGGACACCGGGGAGCTGTTTTTT. Protein product: CASSSGTRDTGELFF.

V gene TRBV10-2 combines with J gene TRBJ2-5, with D hard to call. V was trimmed by 2 bases and J by 4 bases, leaving 17 bases between them. The CDR3 runs to 16 residues. Germline V gene lookup returns CDR1 WSHSY and CDR2 SAAADI. The CDR3 sequence: CASSEIIEGDGETQYF. CDR3 sequence (DNA): TGCGCCAGCAGTGAGATAATTGAAGGAGATGGAGAGACCCAGTACTTC.

The chain is built from TRBV27 and TRBJ2-2; possibly TRBD1 for D (6 bases). This CDR3 region has 13 residues. The germline V gene encodes CDR1 MNHEY and CDR2 SMNVEV (reference sequence). The V end was cut by 6 bases, the J end by 8 bases, with 13 bases between. CDR3 sequence reads: CASSHRQGGELFF. The CDR3 bases are TGTGCCAGCAGCCATCGCCAGGGGGGGGAGCTGTTTTTT.